Listed below are T cell receptor beta chains from one sample, sequenced in a study of blood T cell repertoires in COVID-19. Generated by immunoSEQ multiplex PCR, the TCRdb table keeps only in-frame clones and is missing some. The sample has fewer than 85,000 clones; about 89% are singletons. Sequencing was carried out using peripheral blood. The origin of the receptors is a man between 45 and 60 years old with active COVID-19. The CDR3 runs from the conserved cysteine through the conserved F or W. A D gene is named only where the DNA matches it firmly. A row's size may be missing; if present it is once, few, many or a size class.

V gene	clone size	D gene	J gene	CDR3 protein	CDR3 DNA
TRBV27	-	TRBD1	TRBJ1-5	CASSLSGQGSQPQHF	TGTGCCAGCAGTTTATCAGGACAGGGGAGTCAGCCCCAGCATTTT
TRBV5-1	-	TRBD2	TRBJ2-1	CASSPGGTTSSYNEQFF	TGCGCCAGCAGCCCGGGGGGGACAACGAGCTCCTACAATGAGCAGTTCTTC
TRBV5-5	-	-	TRBJ1-3	CASSPRAGSSGNTIYF	TGTGCCAGCAGCCCTCGCGCGGGTTCTTCTGGAAACACCATATATTTT
TRBV6-2/TRBV6-3	once	TRBD1	TRBJ2-7	CASSYRDRQSDEQYF	TGTGCCAGCAGTTACAGGGACAGGCAGTCGGACGAGCAGTACTTC
TRBV7-9	-	-	TRBJ2-7	CASSLTLTEQYF	TGTGCCAGCAGCTTGACTCTGACCGAGCAGTACTTC
TRBV7-9	-	TRBD1	TRBJ1-1	CASSGVQGAWTEAFF	TGTGCCAGCAGCGGTGTACAGGGGGCATGGACTGAAGCTTTCTTT
TRBV4-2	-	TRBD1	TRBJ2-3	CASSQSDRVPDTQYF	TGTGCCAGCAGCCAGTCAGACAGGGTCCCAGATACGCAGTATTTT
TRBV4-2	-	-	TRBJ2-5	CASSQNAPEETQYF	TGTGCCAGCAGCCAAAACGCCCCGGAAGAGACCCAGTACTTC
TRBV2	-	TRBD1	TRBJ2-2	CASTLTGNRRGELFF	TGTGCCAGCACCTTGACAGGGAATAGGCGCGGGGAGCTGTTTTTT
TRBV6-6	-	-	TRBJ1-1	CASLRGNTEAFF	TGTGCCAGCCTCAGGGGGAACACTGAAGCTTTCTTT
TRBV4-2	once	TRBD2	TRBJ2-3	CASSQESAGERTDTQYF	TGTGCCAGCAGCCAAGAGTCGGCGGGGGAACGCACAGATACGCAGTATTTT
TRBV27	-	TRBD1	TRBJ2-3	CASFGWTGGRDTQYF	TGTGCCAGCTTTGGGTGGACAGGGGGCAGAGATACGCAGTATTTT
TRBV6-4	many	TRBD1	TRBJ2-3	CASRVGTGPTDTQYF	TGTGCCAGCAGAGTCGGGACAGGGCCCACAGATACGCAGTATTTT
TRBV30	few	TRBD1	TRBJ1-2	CAWTLGQVGYTF	TGTGCCTGGACCCTCGGACAGGTTGGCTACACCTTC
TRBV4-2	once	-	TRBJ2-5	CASSQGIDGEETQYF	TGTGCCAGCAGCCAAGGTATTGACGGAGAAGAGACCCAGTACTTC
TRBV18	-	-	TRBJ2-1	CASSLSSTSSYNEQFF	TGTGCCAGCTCACTTTCGAGCACGAGCTCCTACAATGAGCAGTTCTTC
TRBV29-1	once	-	TRBJ1-2	CSVRGSSRLRDGYTF	TGCAGCGTTCGGGGGAGCAGCCGGCTTCGGGATGGCTACACCTTC
TRBV5-6	-	TRBD1	TRBJ2-1	CASSLGTGGVIGQFF	TGTGCCAGCAGCTTAGGGACAGGGGGTGTGATTGGGCAGTTCTTC
TRBV18	-	TRBD1	TRBJ1-1	CASSRTGIGALNTEAFF	TGTGCCAGCTCACGGACAGGGATTGGGGCCCTGAACACTGAAGCTTTCTTT
TRBV5-1	-	-	TRBJ2-3	CASSRTHPSTDTQYF	TGCGCCAGCAGCAGGACTCACCCCTCCACAGATACGCAGTATTTT
TRBV28	-	TRBD1	TRBJ1-2	CASSFRRGQGRGNYGYTF	TGTGCCAGCAGTTTTCGCCGGGGACAGGGGCGAGGTAACTATGGCTACACCTTC
TRBV5-1	-	TRBD2	TRBJ2-2	CASSNGGDPGELFF	TGCGCCAGCAGTAACGGGGGGGACCCCGGGGAGCTGTTTTTT